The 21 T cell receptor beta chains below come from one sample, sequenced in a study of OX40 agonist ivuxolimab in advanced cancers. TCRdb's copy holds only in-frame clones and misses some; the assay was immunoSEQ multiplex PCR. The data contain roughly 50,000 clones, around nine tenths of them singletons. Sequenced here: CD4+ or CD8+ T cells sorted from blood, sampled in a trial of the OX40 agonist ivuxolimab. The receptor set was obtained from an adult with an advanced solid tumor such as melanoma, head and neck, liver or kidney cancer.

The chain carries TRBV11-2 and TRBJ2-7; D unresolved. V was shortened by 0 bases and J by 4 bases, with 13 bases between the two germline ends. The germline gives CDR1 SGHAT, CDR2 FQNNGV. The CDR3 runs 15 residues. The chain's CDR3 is CASSLERLGGYEQYF. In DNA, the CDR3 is TGTGCCAGCAGCTTAGAACGGCTGGGCGGATACGAGCAGTACTTC. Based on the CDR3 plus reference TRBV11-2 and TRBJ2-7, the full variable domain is EAGVAQSPRYKIIEKRQSVAFWCNPISGHATLYWYQQILGQGPKLLIQFQNNGVVDDSQLPKDRFSAERLKGVDSTLKIQPAKLEDSAVYLCASSLERLGGYEQYFGPGTRLTVT.

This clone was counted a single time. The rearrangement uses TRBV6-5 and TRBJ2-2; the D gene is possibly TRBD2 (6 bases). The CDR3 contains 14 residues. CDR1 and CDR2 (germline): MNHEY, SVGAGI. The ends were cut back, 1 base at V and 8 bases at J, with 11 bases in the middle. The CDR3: CASSYYLAQGELFF. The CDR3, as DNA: TGTGCCAGCAGTTACTACCTAGCGCAAGGGGAGCTGTTTTTT.

The CDR3, as DNA: TGTGCCAGCAGCTTGGCTAAGAGAGCTAGCACAGATACGCAGTATTTT. Protein: CASSLAKRASTDTQYF. This chain connects TRBV7-6 to TRBJ2-3; D is unclear. The germline V gene encodes CDR1 SGHVS and CDR2 FNYEAQ. The CDR3 is made up of 16 amino acids. V was clipped by 3 bases and J by 0 bases, with 13 bases between them.

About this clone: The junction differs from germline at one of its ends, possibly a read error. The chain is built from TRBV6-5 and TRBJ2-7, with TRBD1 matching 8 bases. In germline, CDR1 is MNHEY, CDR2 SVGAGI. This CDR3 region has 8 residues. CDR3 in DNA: TGTGCCATCGGGACAGGAACCTTC. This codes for CAIGTGTF.

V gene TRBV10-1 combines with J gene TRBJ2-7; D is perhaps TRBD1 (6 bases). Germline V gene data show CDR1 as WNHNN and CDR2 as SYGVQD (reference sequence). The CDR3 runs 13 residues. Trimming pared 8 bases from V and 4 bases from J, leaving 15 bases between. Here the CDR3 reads CASGGSLEYEQYF. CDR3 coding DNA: TGCGCCAGCGGGGGCAGTCTAGAATACGAGCAGTACTTC.

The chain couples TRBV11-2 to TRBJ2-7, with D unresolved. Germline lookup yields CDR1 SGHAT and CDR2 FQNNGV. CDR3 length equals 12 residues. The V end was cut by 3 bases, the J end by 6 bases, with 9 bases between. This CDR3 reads CASSLAGGEQYF. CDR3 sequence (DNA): TGTGCCAGCAGCTTGGCAGGCGGCGAGCAGTACTTC.

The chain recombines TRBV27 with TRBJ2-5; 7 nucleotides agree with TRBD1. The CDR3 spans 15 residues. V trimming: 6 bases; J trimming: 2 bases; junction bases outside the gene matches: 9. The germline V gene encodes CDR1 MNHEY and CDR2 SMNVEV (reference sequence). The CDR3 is CASRVRDSVQETQYF. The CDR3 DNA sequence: TGTGCCAGCAGAGTCCGGGACAGTGTACAAGAGACCCAGTACTTC.

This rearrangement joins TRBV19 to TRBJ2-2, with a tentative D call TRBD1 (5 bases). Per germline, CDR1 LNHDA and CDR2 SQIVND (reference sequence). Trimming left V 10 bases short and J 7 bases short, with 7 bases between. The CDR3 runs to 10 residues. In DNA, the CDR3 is TGTGCCACCCAGGGCGGGGAGCTGTTTTTT. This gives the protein CATQGGELFF.

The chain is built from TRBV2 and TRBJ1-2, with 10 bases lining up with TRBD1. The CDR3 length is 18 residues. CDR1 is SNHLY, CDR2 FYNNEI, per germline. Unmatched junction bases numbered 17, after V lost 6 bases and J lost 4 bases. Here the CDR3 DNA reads TGTGCCAGCAGGGTAACCGGGACAGGGGATGAGCAGGGCTATGGCTACACCTTC. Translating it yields CASRVTGTGDEQGYGYTF. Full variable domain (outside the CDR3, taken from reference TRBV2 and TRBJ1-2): EPEVTQTPSHQVTQMGQEVILRCVPISNHLYFYWYRQILGQKVEFLVSFYNNEISEKSEIFDDQFSVERPDGSNFTLKIRSTKLEDSAMYFCASRVTGTGDEQGYGYTFGSGTRLTVV.

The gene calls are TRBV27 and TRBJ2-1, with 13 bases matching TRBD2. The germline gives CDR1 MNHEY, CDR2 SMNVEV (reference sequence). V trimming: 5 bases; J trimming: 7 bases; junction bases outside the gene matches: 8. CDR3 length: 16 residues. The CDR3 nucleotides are TGTGCCAGCAGTCCCGGACTAGCGGGGGTTTCAAATGAGCAGTTCTTC. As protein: CASSPGLAGVSNEQFF.

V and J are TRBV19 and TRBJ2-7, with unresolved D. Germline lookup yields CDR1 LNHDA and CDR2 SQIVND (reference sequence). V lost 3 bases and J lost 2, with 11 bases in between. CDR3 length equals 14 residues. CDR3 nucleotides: TGTGCCAGTAGTATCGGGTTCCCAACCTACGAGCAGTACTTC. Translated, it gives CASSIGFPTYEQYF.

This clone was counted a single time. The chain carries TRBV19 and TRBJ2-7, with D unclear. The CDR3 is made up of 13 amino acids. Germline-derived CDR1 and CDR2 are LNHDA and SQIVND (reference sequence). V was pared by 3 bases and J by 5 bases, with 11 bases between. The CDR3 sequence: CASSMGIMNEQYF. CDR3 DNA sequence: TGTGCCAGTAGTATGGGCATAATGAACGAGCAGTACTTC.

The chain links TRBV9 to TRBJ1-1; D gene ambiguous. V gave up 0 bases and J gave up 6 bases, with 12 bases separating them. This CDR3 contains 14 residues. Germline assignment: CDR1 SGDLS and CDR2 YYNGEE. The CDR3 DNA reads TGTGCCAGCAGCGTAGTCCTGGATTACCCTGAAGCTTTCTTT. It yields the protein CASSVVLDYPEAFF.

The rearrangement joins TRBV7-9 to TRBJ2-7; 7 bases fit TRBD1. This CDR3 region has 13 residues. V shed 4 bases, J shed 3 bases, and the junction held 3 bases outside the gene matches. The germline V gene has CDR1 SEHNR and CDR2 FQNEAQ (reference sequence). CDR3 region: CASSWGQIYEQYF. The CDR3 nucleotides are TGTGCCAGCAGCTGGGGACAGATCTACGAGCAGTACTTC.

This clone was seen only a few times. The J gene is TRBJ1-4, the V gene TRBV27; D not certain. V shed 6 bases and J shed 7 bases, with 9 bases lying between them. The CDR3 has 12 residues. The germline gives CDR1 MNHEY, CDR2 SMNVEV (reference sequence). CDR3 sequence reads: CASRGVAEKLFF. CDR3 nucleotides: TGTGCCAGCAGGGGTGTCGCTGAAAAACTGTTTTTT.

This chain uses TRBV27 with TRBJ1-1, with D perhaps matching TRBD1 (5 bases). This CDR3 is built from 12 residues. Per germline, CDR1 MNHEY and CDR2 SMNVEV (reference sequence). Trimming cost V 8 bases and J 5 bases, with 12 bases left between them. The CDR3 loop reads CASLRGDTEAFF. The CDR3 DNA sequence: TGTGCCAGCTTGAGGGGTGATACTGAAGCTTTCTTT.

CDR3: CASSYQGSNTGELFF. DNA for the CDR3: TGTGCCAGCAGTTACCAAGGGTCTAACACCGGGGAGCTGTTTTTT. The chain combines TRBV6-5 with TRBJ2-2; D unclear. Germline CDR1 reads MNHEY; CDR2 reads SVGAGI. This CDR3 has 15 amino acids. V shed 2 bases and J shed 2 bases, with 9 bases lying between them.

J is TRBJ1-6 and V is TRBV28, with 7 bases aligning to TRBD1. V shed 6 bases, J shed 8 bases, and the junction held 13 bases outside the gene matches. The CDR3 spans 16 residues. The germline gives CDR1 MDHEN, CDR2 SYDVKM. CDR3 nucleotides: TGTGCCAGCAGCGTGCACAGGGGTGGGGCGGATTCACCCCTCCACTTT. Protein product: CASSVHRGGADSPLHF.

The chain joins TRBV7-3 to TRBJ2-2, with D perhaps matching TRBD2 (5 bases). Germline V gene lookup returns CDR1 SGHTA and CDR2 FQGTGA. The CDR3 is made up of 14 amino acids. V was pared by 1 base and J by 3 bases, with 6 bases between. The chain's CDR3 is CASSLNGDTGELFF. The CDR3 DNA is TGTGCCAGCAGCTTAAACGGGGACACCGGGGAGCTGTTTTTT.

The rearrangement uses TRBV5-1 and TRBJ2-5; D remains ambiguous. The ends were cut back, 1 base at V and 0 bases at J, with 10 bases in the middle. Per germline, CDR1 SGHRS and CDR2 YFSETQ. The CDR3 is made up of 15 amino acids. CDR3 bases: TGCGCCAGCAGCTTGTCCACATTTTACCAAGAGACCCAGTACTTC. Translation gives CASSLSTFYQETQYF.

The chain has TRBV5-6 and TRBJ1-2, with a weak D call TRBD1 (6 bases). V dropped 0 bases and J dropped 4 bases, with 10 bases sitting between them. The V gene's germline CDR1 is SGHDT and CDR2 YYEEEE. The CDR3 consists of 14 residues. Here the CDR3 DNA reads TGTGCCAGCAGCTTGGGGGGGGCCGTCTATGGCTACACCTTC. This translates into CASSLGGAVYGYTF.